This entry lists 4 T cell receptor beta chains sequenced from one sample in a study of OX40 agonist ivuxolimab in advanced cancers. The library was prepared using the immunoSEQ multiplex PCR assay. TCRdb provides this immuneACCESS table in a form limited to in-frame rearrangements. Some clones are lacking; in checked studies, under half of them reflect an unresolved V gene, and why the rest are absent is not known. Recorded for this sample are about 64,000 clones; around 84% of them occurred a single time. The biggest ten clones account for roughly 5.2% of the sample. The sample here was CD4+ or CD8+ T cells sorted from blood, taken in a trial of the OX40 agonist ivuxolimab. The receptors were gathered from an adult with an advanced solid tumor such as melanoma, head and neck, liver or kidney cancer.

The chain has TRBV11-2 and TRBJ1-6; D not certain. With 5 bases removed from V and 7 bases from J, the gap between germline ends came to 18 bases. The length of the CDR3 is 16 residues. The germline V gene has CDR1 SGHAT and CDR2 FQNNGV. The CDR3 reads CASSPNRGSGNSPLHF. For the CDR3, the DNA is TGTGCCAGCAGCCCCAATCGAGGCAGCGGAAATTCACCCCTCCACTTT. The whole variable domain, remainder taken from reference TRBV11-2 and TRBJ1-6, is EAGVAQSPRYKIIEKRQSVAFWCNPISGHATLYWYQQILGQGPKLLIQFQNNGVVDDSQLPKDRFSAERLKGVDSTLKIQPAKLEDSAVYLCASSPNRGSGNSPLHFGNGTRLTVT.

The rearrangement links TRBV30 to TRBJ1-6, with D maybe TRBD1 (5 bases). The CDR3 has 17 residues. CDR1 GTSNPN and CDR2 SVGIG come from the germline V gene (reference sequence). V lost 1 base and J lost 0, with 13 bases in between. The CDR3 DNA follows: TGTGCCTGGAGTGCAATAAAGGGGAGCTCCTATAATTCACCCCTCCACTTT. Its translation is CAWSAIKGSSYNSPLHF.

The chain links TRBV6-7 to TRBJ2-2; 9 nucleotides align to TRBD1. TRBV6-7 is placed among ORFs of uncertain function. The CDR3 contains 17 residues. Trimming at V came to 4 bases and at J to 4 bases, leaving 10 bases not matched to a gene. The CDR3 loop is CASSSPGQGKGTGELFF. DNA for the CDR3: TGTGCCAGCAGTTCACCGGGACAGGGTAAAGGCACCGGGGAGCTGTTTTTT.

This chain links TRBV9 with TRBJ1-3, with D possibly being TRBD1 (6 bases). Germline V gene lookup returns CDR1 SGDLS and CDR2 YYNGEE. CDR3 length: 16 residues. V was trimmed by 4 bases and J by 4 bases, leaving 18 bases between them. The DNA for the CDR3 is TGTGCCAGCAGCCCCCGGGACACTCTATGGGGAAACACCATATATTTT. Residues: CASSPRDTLWGNTIYF.